The rows below give T cell receptor beta chains drawn from one sample of a study of CD8+ T cells in alopecia areata. Method: immunoSEQ multiplex PCR; TCRdb's copy keeps in-frame clones and lacks some. The sample lists 100,000 to 120,000 clones; 55% to 75% were seen once. Sequenced: CD8+ T cells sorted from blood. The receptors derive from a human donor in good health. Each CDR3 is given with its conserved first and last residue. The D gene is left open where the match is weak. Clone size is given for some rows only: seen once, a few or many times, or a class if the clone is expanded.

v_call: TRBV29-1
clone_size: few
j_call: TRBJ2-2
d_call: -
cdr3_aa: CSVEAAGELFF
cdr3_nt: TGCAGCGTTGAAGCGGCCGGGGAGCTGTTTTTT

v_call: TRBV5-1
clone_size: -
j_call: TRBJ1-2
d_call: TRBD1
cdr3_aa: CASSLPGSGQAGGYTF
cdr3_nt: TGCGCCAGCAGCTTACCGGGTTCAGGACAGGCTGGAGGCTACACCTTC

v_call: TRBV25-1
clone_size: few
j_call: TRBJ2-2
d_call: -
cdr3_aa: CASSEMGGFTGELFF
cdr3_nt: TGTGCCAGCAGTGAAATGGGGGGCTTCACCGGGGAGCTGTTTTTT

v_call: TRBV13
clone_size: once
j_call: TRBJ2-7
d_call: TRBD1
cdr3_aa: CASTITGVSSYEQYF
cdr3_nt: TGTGCCAGCACCATTACAGGGGTTAGCTCCTACGAGCAGTACTTC

v_call: TRBV5-6
clone_size: -
j_call: TRBJ1-1
d_call: -
cdr3_aa: CASSPGNAEAFF
cdr3_nt: TGTGCCAGCAGCCCAGGGAACGCTGAAGCTTTCTTT

v_call: TRBV4-1
clone_size: -
j_call: TRBJ2-5
d_call: -
cdr3_aa: CASSLGNQETQYF
cdr3_nt: TGCGCCAGCAGTCTAGGGAACCAAGAGACCCAGTACTTC

v_call: TRBV6-1
clone_size: -
j_call: TRBJ1-1
d_call: -
cdr3_aa: CATLGEMNTEAFF
cdr3_nt: TGTGCCACTCTAGGGGAAATGAACACTGAAGCTTTCTTT

v_call: TRBV19
clone_size: -
j_call: TRBJ2-5
d_call: -
cdr3_aa: CASSIEPGVLQETQYF
cdr3_nt: TGTGCCAGTAGTATAGAGCCGGGGGTATTACAAGAGACCCAGTACTTC

v_call: TRBV19
clone_size: few
j_call: TRBJ2-3
d_call: TRBD1
cdr3_aa: CASSRTQGADTQYF
cdr3_nt: TGTGCCAGTAGTAGGACACAGGGGGCAGATACGCAGTATTTT

v_call: TRBV2
clone_size: -
j_call: TRBJ2-3
d_call: TRBD2
cdr3_aa: CASSETSGGSTDTQYF
cdr3_nt: TGTGCCAGCAGTGAAACTAGCGGGGGCAGCACAGATACGCAGTATTTT

v_call: TRBV30
clone_size: -
j_call: TRBJ2-5
d_call: -
cdr3_aa: CAWSVLGGGNNGGETQYF
cdr3_nt: TGTGCCTGGAGTGTACTTGGCGGGGGCAACAACGGAGGGGAGACCCAGTACTTC

v_call: TRBV5-6
clone_size: few
j_call: TRBJ2-5
d_call: -
cdr3_aa: CASSSPQIGQETQYF
cdr3_nt: TGTGCCAGCAGCTCCCCCCAGATAGGGCAAGAGACCCAGTACTTC

v_call: TRBV18
clone_size: -
j_call: TRBJ2-4
d_call: -
cdr3_aa: CASSPVPVLAKNIQYF
cdr3_nt: TGTGCCAGCTCACCTGTGCCGGTGCTAGCCAAAAACATTCAGTACTTC

v_call: TRBV5-1
clone_size: once
j_call: TRBJ2-7
d_call: -
cdr3_aa: CASSYGREEQYF
cdr3_nt: TGCGCCAGCAGCTACGGCCGGGAAGAGCAGTACTTC

v_call: TRBV10-1
clone_size: few
j_call: TRBJ2-3
d_call: -
cdr3_aa: CASSESRAATDTQYF
cdr3_nt: TGCGCCAGCAGTGAGTCGCGGGCCGCCACAGATACGCAGTATTTT

v_call: TRBV28
clone_size: few
j_call: TRBJ2-7
d_call: -
cdr3_aa: CASSLGGQAYYEQYF
cdr3_nt: TGTGCCAGCAGTTTGGGGGGGCAAGCTTACTACGAGCAGTACTTC

v_call: TRBV9
clone_size: once
j_call: TRBJ2-2
d_call: TRBD2
cdr3_aa: CASSDTKAGPGELFF
cdr3_nt: TGTGCCAGCAGTGATACTAAAGCGGGGCCCGGGGAGCTGTTTTTT

v_call: TRBV11-2
clone_size: -
j_call: TRBJ2-3
d_call: -
cdr3_aa: CASELGTDTQYF
cdr3_nt: TGTGCCAGCGAACTTGGGACAGATACGCAGTATTTT

v_call: TRBV30
clone_size: once
j_call: TRBJ1-3
d_call: -
cdr3_aa: CAWSFGSGNTIYF
cdr3_nt: TGTGCCTGGAGTTTCGGGTCTGGAAACACCATATATTTT

v_call: TRBV30
clone_size: -
j_call: TRBJ1-1
d_call: -
cdr3_aa: CAWNSGFTEAFF
cdr3_nt: TGTGCCTGGAACTCAGGGTTCACTGAAGCTTTCTTT

v_call: TRBV29-1
clone_size: -
j_call: TRBJ2-1
d_call: TRBD2
cdr3_aa: CSVEPRLAGGPGEQFF
cdr3_nt: TGCAGCGTTGAGCCCAGACTAGCGGGGGGGCCTGGTGAGCAGTTCTTC

v_call: TRBV27
clone_size: -
j_call: TRBJ1-2
d_call: TRBD1
cdr3_aa: CASSPGQGNGYTF
cdr3_nt: TGTGCCAGCAGTCCAGGACAGGGGAATGGCTACACCTTC

v_call: TRBV4-3
clone_size: -
j_call: TRBJ2-3
d_call: -
cdr3_aa: CASSQERAGPSTDTQYF
cdr3_nt: TGCGCCAGCAGCCAAGAAAGGGCAGGCCCGAGCACAGATACGCAGTATTTT